These 30 T cell receptor beta chains were sequenced from one sample in a study of identifying expanded T cells in peripheral blood. The method was immunoSEQ multiplex PCR; TCRdb's version includes in-frame clones alone and lacks a portion of them. This repertoire shows some 75,000 clones, 85% to 90% found once; its top ten account for more than 3%. What was sequenced was blood. The source of these receptors is a person between 18 and 75 years old in good health.

The CDR3 nucleotides are TGTGCCAGCAGCGTAGGGTCGGCCAGTGAGGGACTGTTTTTT. Protein: CASSVGSASEGLFF. The chain carries TRBV9 and TRBJ1-4, with D unclear. Germline V lookup: CDR1 SGDLS, CDR2 YYNGEE. Trimming took off 0 bases at V and 13 bases at J, with 16 bases between the two ends. CDR3 length: 14 residues.

The V gene is TRBV28, the J gene TRBJ2-5; weak D call: TRBD2 (5 bases). The CDR3 is 14 residues long. The germline CDR1 and CDR2 sequences are MDHEN and SYDVKM. Trimming took 2 bases from V and 3 from J, leaving 10 bases between them. This CDR3 reads CASSLAAAEETQYF. CDR3 DNA sequence: TGTGCCAGCAGTTTAGCGGCAGCGGAAGAGACCCAGTACTTC.

The rearrangement links TRBV2 to TRBJ1-1; tentatively, D is TRBD1 (6 bases). Germline V gene data show CDR1 as SNHLY and CDR2 as FYNNEI. V lost 5 bases and J 4 bases, leaving 11 bases between the germline ends. The CDR3 extends over 13 amino acids. CDR3 residues: CASSPQGATEAFF. The CDR3 bases are TGTGCCAGCAGTCCACAGGGTGCCACTGAAGCTTTCTTT.

The chain couples TRBV27 to TRBJ2-7, with 9 bases identical to TRBD1. Per germline, CDR1 MNHEY and CDR2 SMNVEV (reference sequence). The V segment lost 6 bases and the J segment 0 bases; nucleotides outside the gene matches: 6. The CDR3 sequence is 15 residues long. The CDR3 loop is CASRRGTGSSYEQYF. The CDR3 DNA follows: TGTGCCAGCAGGAGGGGGACAGGGAGCTCCTACGAGCAGTACTTC.

V usage is TRBV7-8 and J usage is TRBJ1-2, with D unclear. The CDR3 covers 17 residues. The V end lost 1 base, the J end lost 4 bases, and 19 bases lay between the germline ends. CDR1 is SGHVS and CDR2 is FQNEAQ in the germline V gene. The CDR3 region is CASSLESRILVSYGYTF. The DNA of the CDR3 is TGTGCCAGCAGCTTAGAAAGTCGGATATTAGTAAGCTATGGCTACACCTTC.

The chain couples TRBV14 to TRBJ2-3, with D uncertain. CDR1 is SGHDN, CDR2 FVKESK, per germline. The CDR3 is 17 residues long. V was pared by 0 bases and J by 1 base, with 14 bases between. The CDR3 bases are TGTGCCAGCAGCCAAGACAGAAGCCTTACGGGCACAGATACGCAGTATTTT. Residues: CASSQDRSLTGTDTQYF.

The chain recombines TRBV29-1 with TRBJ2-5; unclear D gene. V lost 6 bases and J 4 bases, leaving 21 bases between the germline ends. Germline assignment: CDR1 SQVTM and CDR2 ANQGSEA. The CDR3 totals 15 residues. The chain's CDR3 is CSVSTVVKILETQYF. The CDR3, as DNA: TGCAGCGTATCGACTGTAGTTAAAATTCTAGAGACCCAGTACTTC.

V usage is TRBV20-1 and J usage is TRBJ2-3; tentative D call: TRBD1 (6 bases). The CDR3 has 11 residues. The germline gives CDR1 DFQATT, CDR2 SNEGSKA (reference sequence). The V gene lost 6 bases and the J gene lost 7 bases, with 11 bases spanning the gap. The CDR3 nucleotides are TGCAGTGCGGACCAGGGGAATACGCAGTATTTT. The encoded protein is CSADQGNTQYF.

This chain uses TRBV7-2 with TRBJ2-5; either TRBD1 or TRBD2 may fit D (6 bases each). Looked up from germline, CDR1 is SGHTA and CDR2 is FQGNSA. The CDR3 totals 14 residues. The germline V and J ends were trimmed by 7 bases and 2 bases, with 14 bases remaining between them. The CDR3 nucleotides are TGTGCCAGCACCGGGGGCGGCTGGCAAGAGACCCAGTACTTC. Protein product: CASTGGGWQETQYF.

The rearrangement links TRBV6-1 to TRBJ2-7; 9 bases align to TRBD2. In germline, CDR1 is MNHNS, CDR2 SASEGT. V trimming: 5 bases; J trimming: 9 bases; junction bases outside the gene matches: 14. CDR3 length equals 15 residues. The CDR3 protein is CASSRASGAQDAQYF. CDR3 nucleotide sequence: TGTGCCAGCAGTCGGGCTAGCGGGGCTCAGGACGCGCAGTACTTC.

This rearrangement joins TRBV7-9 to TRBJ2-1, with 7 bases lining up with TRBD2. Germline V gene lookup returns CDR1 SEHNR and CDR2 FQNEAQ (reference sequence). This CDR3 has 12 amino acids. V lost 5 bases, J lost 10 bases, and 5 bases stayed unmatched. The CDR3, as DNA: TGTGCCAGCAGCCCACTAGCGAGAGAGCAGTTCTTC. It yields the protein CASSPLAREQFF. The full variable domain, in which reference TRBV7-9 and TRBJ2-1 provide the parts outside the CDR3, is DTGVSQNPRHKITKRGQNVTFRCDPISEHNRLYWYRQTLGQGPEFLTYFQNEAQLEKSRLLSDRFSAERPKGSFSTLEIQRTEQGDSAMYLCASSPLAREQFFGPGTRLTVL.

This rearrangement joins TRBV2 to TRBJ2-5; no clear D gene. V was shortened by 8 bases and J by 2 bases, with 6 bases between the two germline ends. The CDR3 contains 11 residues. Germline V gives CDR1 SNHLY, CDR2 FYNNEI. CDR3 in amino acids: CASALQETQYF. CDR3 DNA: TGTGCCAGCGCATTACAAGAGACCCAGTACTTC.

This chain links TRBV7-6 with TRBJ1-3; D is unclear. CDR1 is SGHVS and CDR2 is FNYEAQ in the germline V gene. The ends were cut back, 5 bases at V and 0 bases at J, with 8 bases in the middle. CDR3 length: 14 residues. This chain's CDR3 is CASSPAPSGNTIYF. In nucleotides, the CDR3 is TGTGCCAGCAGCCCAGCCCCCTCTGGAAACACCATATATTTT.

The chain links TRBV4-3 to TRBJ2-5; 7 nucleotides align to TRBD2. Trimming cost V 1 base and J 1 base; bases outside gene matches: 0. Germline V gives CDR1 LGHNA, CDR2 YSLEER. CDR3 length equals 14 residues. The CDR3 is CASSQGGSQETQYF. In DNA form, the CDR3 reads TGCGCCAGCAGCCAAGGCGGGAGCCAAGAGACCCAGTACTTC.

The rearrangement joins TRBV19 to TRBJ2-1; 8 nucleotides match TRBD1. This CDR3 spans 14 amino acids. V trimming: 10 bases; J trimming: 3 bases; junction bases outside the gene matches: 8. Germline V gives CDR1 LNHDA, CDR2 SQIVND (reference sequence). The CDR3 DNA sequence: TGTGCCACCAAACAGGGGGAGGTCTACAATGAGCAGTTCTTC. Amino acid sequence: CATKQGEVYNEQFF.

This clone turned up a few times. The V gene is TRBV6-6, the J gene TRBJ1-5; no clear D gene. Between the trimmed V and J ends, which lost 2 bases and 3 bases, there was a span of 14 bases. In germline, CDR1 is MNHNY, CDR2 SVGAGI (reference sequence). This CDR3 comprises 16 residues. This CDR3 is CASSYQSLGPNQPQHF. CDR3 nucleotide sequence: TGTGCCAGCAGTTACCAGTCGTTGGGCCCCAATCAGCCCCAGCATTTT.

The V call is TRBV4-3, the J call TRBJ2-1, with 8 bases fitting TRBD2. Germline V gives CDR1 LGHNA, CDR2 YSLEER. This CDR3 region has 17 residues. V lost 4 bases to trimming and J lost 3 bases; unmatched junction nucleotides: 11. CDR3 region: CASSPSPLAVNYNEQFF. The DNA for the CDR3 is TGCGCCAGCAGCCCCTCCCCACTAGCGGTAAACTACAATGAGCAGTTCTTC.

The V gene is TRBV5-1, the J gene TRBJ1-1; D gene uncertain. Trimming removed 4 bases at V and 1 base at J, with 17 bases between. Germline V gene data show CDR1 as SGHRS and CDR2 as YFSETQ. The CDR3 spans 16 residues. The CDR3 nucleotides read TGCGCCAGCAGCCCTTCCAGATCAGGTGCGAACACTGAAGCTTTCTTT. It is translated as CASSPSRSGANTEAFF.

The chain has TRBV27 and TRBJ2-1; the match to TRBD1 covers 8 bases. Per germline, CDR1 MNHEY and CDR2 SMNVEV (reference sequence). V lost 6 bases to trimming and J lost 10 bases; unmatched junction nucleotides: 17. The length of the CDR3 is 16 residues. CDR3 coding DNA: TGTGCCAGCAGCAGAACAGGGGGTCGTCAGGCTACCGAGCAGTTCTTC. Its translation: CASSRTGGRQATEQFF.

This chain uses TRBV7-2 with TRBJ2-1, with TRBD2 matching over 8 bases. CDR3 length: 17 residues. Germline values: CDR1 SGHTA, CDR2 FQGNSA. V was clipped by 5 bases and J by 8 bases; unmatched bases: 17. This chain's CDR3 is CASSRGGVAGIGDEQFF. CDR3 nucleotides: TGTGCCAGCAGCCGTGGCGGGGTAGCGGGAATCGGGGATGAGCAGTTCTTC.

V gene TRBV14 combines with J gene TRBJ1-3, with 7 bases lining up with TRBD1. The CDR3 has 15 amino acids. From germline, CDR1 is SGHDN and CDR2 FVKESK. Trimming cost V 0 bases and J 3 bases; bases outside gene matches: 2. The CDR3 DNA sequence: TGTGCCAGCAGCCAAGACGACAGGGTTGGAAACACCATATATTTT. Translating gives CASSQDDRVGNTIYF.

This clone has just a few counts. The rearrangement uses TRBV25-1 and TRBJ2-7, with 7 bases fitting TRBD1. This CDR3 has 17 amino acids. The V and J ends lost 1 base and 5 bases, in that order; junction bases with no gene match: 14. Germline values: CDR1 MGHDK, CDR2 SYGVNS. Here the CDR3 reads CASSELRTQGPMNEQYF. The DNA for the CDR3 is TGTGCCAGCAGTGAATTAAGGACACAGGGGCCCATGAACGAGCAGTACTTC.

The chain employs TRBV21-1 and TRBJ2-3; the D call TRBD2 from the table was never checked on the DNA. TRBV21-1 is assigned pseudogene status. The CDR3 length is 16 residues. CDR3 loop: CASSKLREGLTDTQYF. The CDR3 nucleotides are TGTGCCAGCAGCAAACTGCGGGAGGGCCTGACAGATACGCAGTATTTT.

The chain joins TRBV18 to TRBJ1-1; D unclear. The CDR3 loop spans 14 amino acids. V lost 2 bases, J lost 4 bases, and 11 bases lay in between. Per the germline V gene, CDR1 is KGHSH and CDR2 is LQKENI. The CDR3 spells CASSPFATSTEAFF. DNA for the CDR3: TGTGCCAGCTCACCATTCGCTACGAGCACTGAAGCTTTCTTT.

V gene TRBV5-1 combines with J gene TRBJ2-2; 12 bases line up with TRBD2. V was pared by 4 bases and J by 5 bases, with 3 bases of the junction left unmatched. Germline values: CDR1 SGHRS, CDR2 YFSETQ. The CDR3 totals 15 residues. CDR3 loop: CASSRTSGTTGELFF. The DNA for the CDR3 is TGCGCCAGCAGCCGGACTAGCGGGACGACCGGGGAGCTGTTTTTT.

The chain combines TRBV6-5 with TRBJ1-4, with D maybe TRBD1 (5 bases). There are 13 residues in the CDR3. The germline gives CDR1 MNHEY, CDR2 SVGAGI. Trimming left V 5 bases short and J 5 bases short, with 9 bases between. The CDR3: CASSRQRNEKLFF. The CDR3 DNA reads as TGTGCCAGCAGTCGACAGAGAAATGAAAAACTGTTTTTT.

Concerning this clone itself: The limits of the CDR3 on the DNA are not certain, so only TCRdb's listed CDR3 is given. The V and J genes are TRBV28 and TRBJ1-1. Germline V lookup: CDR1 MDHEN, CDR2 SYDVKM. Inclusive of both ends, the CDR3 amounts to 14 amino acids. CDR3 residues: CASSSSAFYTEAFF.

The chain joins TRBV5-6 to TRBJ2-1; a possible D gene is TRBD2 (6 bases). The germline V gene encodes CDR1 SGHDT and CDR2 YYEEEE. V lost 1 base, J lost 9 bases, and 17 bases lay in between. CDR3 length: 15 residues. In nucleotides, the CDR3 is TGTGCCAGCAGCTTGACTCTGAGGAGGGGCGGTGAGCAGTTCTTC. Translation: CASSLTLRRGGEQFF.

The chain is built from TRBV12-2 and TRBJ1-1; TRBD1 was called by the table and not checked on the DNA. TRBV12-2 is marked as a pseudogene. CDR3 size: 22 residues. DNA for the CDR3: TGTGCAAGTCGCCCGGACAGGGCCCCGAACCGGGCCCTTAAAAAAATGAACACTGAAGCTTTCTTT. Protein sequence: CASRPDRAPNRALKKMNTEAFF.

V is TRBV9 and J is TRBJ2-7; weak D call: TRBD1 (5 bases). V lost 0 bases, J lost 3 bases, and 10 bases lay in between. The CDR3 extends over 14 amino acids. The V gene's germline CDR1 is SGDLS and CDR2 YYNGEE. CDR3 coding DNA: TGTGCCAGCAGCGTAGCTATAGGGGACTACGAGCAGTACTTC. This sequence encodes CASSVAIGDYEQYF. The full variable domain, its missing parts supplied by reference TRBV9 and TRBJ2-7, is DSGVTQTPKHLITATGQRVTLRCSPRSGDLSVYWYQQSLDQGLQFLIQYYNGEERAKGNILERFSAQQFPDLHSELNLSSLELGDSALYFCASSVAIGDYEQYFGPGTRLTVT.